The clone carrying this T cell receptor beta chain was detected only once. Per the germline V gene, CDR1 is MNHNS and CDR2 is SASEGT. The length of the CDR3 is 12 residues. The V end lost 8 bases, the J end lost 6 bases, and 11 bases lay between the germline ends. These data belong to a study of beta chain features in type 1 diabetes. Reverse transcription of all isolated RNA meant that expressed TCRB transcripts were sequenced. Measured with immunoSEQ multiplex PCR; TCRdb has only the in-frame clones, and not every one. The repertoire has about 240,000 clones, around a quarter of them found once; the top ten carry roughly 4%.

Input material: central memory CD4+ T cells from blood. This clonotype was sampled from a man aged 30 to 45 in good health. The chain links TRBV6-1 to TRBJ1-5; D might be TRBD1 (5 bases). CDR3 in amino acids: CASSEGIQPQHF. The CDR3 nucleotides read TGTGCCAGCTCGGAGGGGATTCAGCCCCAGCATTTT.